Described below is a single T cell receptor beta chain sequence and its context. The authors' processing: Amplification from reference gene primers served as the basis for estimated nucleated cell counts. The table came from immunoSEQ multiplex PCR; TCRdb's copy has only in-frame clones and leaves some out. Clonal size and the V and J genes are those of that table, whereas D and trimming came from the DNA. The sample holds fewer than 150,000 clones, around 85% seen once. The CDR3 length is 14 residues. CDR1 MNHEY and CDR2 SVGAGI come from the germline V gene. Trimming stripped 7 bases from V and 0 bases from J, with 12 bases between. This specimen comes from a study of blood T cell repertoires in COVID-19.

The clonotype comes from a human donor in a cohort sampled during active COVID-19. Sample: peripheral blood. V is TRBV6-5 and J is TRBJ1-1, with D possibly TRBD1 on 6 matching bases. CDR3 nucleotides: TGTGCCAGCATCATGGACAGAATGAACACTGAAGCTTTCTTT. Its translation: CASIMDRMNTEAFF.